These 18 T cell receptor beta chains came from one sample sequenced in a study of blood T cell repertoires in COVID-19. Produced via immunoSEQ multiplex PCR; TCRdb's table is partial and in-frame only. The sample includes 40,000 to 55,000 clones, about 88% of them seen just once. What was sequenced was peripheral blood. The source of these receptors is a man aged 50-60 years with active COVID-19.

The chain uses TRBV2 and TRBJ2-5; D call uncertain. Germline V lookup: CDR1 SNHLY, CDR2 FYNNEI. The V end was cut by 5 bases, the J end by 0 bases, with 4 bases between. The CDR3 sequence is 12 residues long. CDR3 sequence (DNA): TGTGCCAGCAGTCGGGACCAAGAGACCCAGTACTTC. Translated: CASSRDQETQYF. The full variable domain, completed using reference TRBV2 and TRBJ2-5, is EPEVTQTPSHQVTQMGQEVILRCVPISNHLYFYWYRQILGQKVEFLVSFYNNEISEKSEIFDDQFSVERPDGSNFTLKIRSTKLEDSAMYFCASSRDQETQYFGPGTRLLVL.

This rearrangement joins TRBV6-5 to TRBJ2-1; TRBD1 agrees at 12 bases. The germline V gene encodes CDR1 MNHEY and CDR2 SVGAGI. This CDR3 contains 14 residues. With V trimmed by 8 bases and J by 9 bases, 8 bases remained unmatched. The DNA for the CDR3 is TGTGCCAGCGGCCGGGACAGGGGGCTTGGTGAGCAGTTCTTC. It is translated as CASGRDRGLGEQFF.

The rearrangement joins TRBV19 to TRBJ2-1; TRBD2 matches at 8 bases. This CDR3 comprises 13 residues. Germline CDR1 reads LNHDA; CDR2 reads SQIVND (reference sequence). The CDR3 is CASGGRAGNEQFF. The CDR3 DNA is TGTGCGAGCGGGGGCAGGGCTGGAAATGAGCAGTTCTTC.

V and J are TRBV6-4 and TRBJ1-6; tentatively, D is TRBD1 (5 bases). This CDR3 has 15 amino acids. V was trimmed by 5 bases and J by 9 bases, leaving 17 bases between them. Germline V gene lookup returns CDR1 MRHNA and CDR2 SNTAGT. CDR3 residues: CASSRDAAEGSPLHF. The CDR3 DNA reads TGTGCCAGCAGTCGGGACGCCGCGGAGGGTTCACCCCTCCACTTT.

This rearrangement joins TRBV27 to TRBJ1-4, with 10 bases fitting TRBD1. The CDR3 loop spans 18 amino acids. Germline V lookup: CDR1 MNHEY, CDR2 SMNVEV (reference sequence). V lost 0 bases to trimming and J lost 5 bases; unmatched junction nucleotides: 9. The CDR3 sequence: CASSLSPLRQGANEKLFF. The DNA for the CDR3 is TGTGCCAGCAGTTTATCACCCCTCCGACAGGGGGCGAATGAAAAACTGTTTTTT.

The CDR3 sequence: CASSLASRVLFF. The CDR3 DNA reads TGTGCCAGCAGCTTAGCGTCCCGGGTACTGTTTTTT. The gene calls are TRBV5-6 and TRBJ1-4; D gene uncertain. This CDR3 region has 12 residues. V lost 2 bases, J lost 13 bases, and 12 bases lay in between. CDR1 and CDR2 (germline): SGHDT, YYEEEE.

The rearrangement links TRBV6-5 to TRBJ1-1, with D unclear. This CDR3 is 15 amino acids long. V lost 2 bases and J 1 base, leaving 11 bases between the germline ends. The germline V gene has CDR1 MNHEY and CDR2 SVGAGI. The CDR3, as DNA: TGTGCCAGCAGTTACAACCTGGAGGGGAACACTGAAGCTTTCTTT. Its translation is CASSYNLEGNTEAFF.

CDR3 residues: CASSQSTSASGANVLTF. CDR3 nucleotides: TGCGCCAGCAGCCAGTCGACTAGCGCCTCTGGGGCCAACGTCCTGACTTTC. The chain has TRBV4-1 and TRBJ2-6, with TRBD2 identical over 8 bases. Trimming took 3 bases from V and 0 from J; bases not matched to a gene: 4. Germline CDR1 and CDR2: MGHRA and YSYEKL. The length of the CDR3 is 17 residues.

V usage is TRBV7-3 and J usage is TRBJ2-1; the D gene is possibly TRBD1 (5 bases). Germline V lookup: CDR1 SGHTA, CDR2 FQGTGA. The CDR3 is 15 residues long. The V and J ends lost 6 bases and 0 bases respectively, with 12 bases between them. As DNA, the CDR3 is TGTGCCAGCAGTTTGGGGCAGGGCTCCTACAATGAGCAGTTCTTC. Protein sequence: CASSLGQGSYNEQFF.

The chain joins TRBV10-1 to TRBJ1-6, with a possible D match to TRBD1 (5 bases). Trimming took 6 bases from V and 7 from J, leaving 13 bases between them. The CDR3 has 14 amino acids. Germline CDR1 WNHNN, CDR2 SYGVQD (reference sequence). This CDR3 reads CASSREGWNSPLHF. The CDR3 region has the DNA TGCGCCAGCAGCAGGGAAGGCTGGAATTCACCCCTCCACTTT.

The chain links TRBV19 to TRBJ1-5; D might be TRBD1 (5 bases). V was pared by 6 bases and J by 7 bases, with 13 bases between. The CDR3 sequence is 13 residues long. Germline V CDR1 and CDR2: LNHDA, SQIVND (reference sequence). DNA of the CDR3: TGTGCCAGTAGCCAAGTCCAGGGACAGCCCCAGCATTTT. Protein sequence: CASSQVQGQPQHF.

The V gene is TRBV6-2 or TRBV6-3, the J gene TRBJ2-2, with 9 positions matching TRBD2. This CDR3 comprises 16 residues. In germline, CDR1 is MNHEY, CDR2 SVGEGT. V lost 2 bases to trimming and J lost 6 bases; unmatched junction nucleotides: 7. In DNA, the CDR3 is TGTGCCAGCAGTTACCGGGCGGGAGGGCATCCCGGGGAGCTGTTTTTT. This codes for CASSYRAGGHPGELFF.

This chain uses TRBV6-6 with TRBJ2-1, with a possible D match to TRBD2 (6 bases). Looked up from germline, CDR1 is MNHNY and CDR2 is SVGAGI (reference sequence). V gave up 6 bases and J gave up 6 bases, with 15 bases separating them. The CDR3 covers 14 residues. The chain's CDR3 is CASSRDLGSNEQFF. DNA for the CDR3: TGTGCCAGCAGCAGGGACCTCGGGAGCAATGAGCAGTTCTTC.

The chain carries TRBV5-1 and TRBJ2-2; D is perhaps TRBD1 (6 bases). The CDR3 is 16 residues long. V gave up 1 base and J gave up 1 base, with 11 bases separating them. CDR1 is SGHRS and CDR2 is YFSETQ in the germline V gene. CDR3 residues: CASSLQTGLNTGELFF. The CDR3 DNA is TGCGCCAGCAGCTTGCAGACAGGTTTGAACACCGGGGAGCTGTTTTTT.

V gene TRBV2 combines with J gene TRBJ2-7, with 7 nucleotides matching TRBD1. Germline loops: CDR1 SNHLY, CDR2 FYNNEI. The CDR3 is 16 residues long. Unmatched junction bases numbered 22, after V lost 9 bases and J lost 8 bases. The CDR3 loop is CARRRPTGRNLGQQYF. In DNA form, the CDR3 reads TGTGCCAGGCGACGACCGACAGGGCGGAACCTCGGACAGCAGTACTTC.

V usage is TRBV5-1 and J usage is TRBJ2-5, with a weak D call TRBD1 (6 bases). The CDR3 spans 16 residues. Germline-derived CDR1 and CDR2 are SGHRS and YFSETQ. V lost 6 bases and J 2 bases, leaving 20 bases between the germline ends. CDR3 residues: CASTPGGRGGQETQYF. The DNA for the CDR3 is TGCGCCAGCACCCCTGGAGGCAGGGGTGGGCAAGAGACCCAGTACTTC.

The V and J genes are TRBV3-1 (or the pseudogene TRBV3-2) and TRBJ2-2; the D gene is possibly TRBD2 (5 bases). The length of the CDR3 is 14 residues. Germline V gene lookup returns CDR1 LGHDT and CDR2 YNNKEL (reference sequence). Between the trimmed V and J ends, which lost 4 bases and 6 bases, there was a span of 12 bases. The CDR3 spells CASSPTGEPGELFF. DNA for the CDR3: TGTGCCAGCAGCCCCACCGGGGAGCCCGGGGAGCTGTTTTTT.

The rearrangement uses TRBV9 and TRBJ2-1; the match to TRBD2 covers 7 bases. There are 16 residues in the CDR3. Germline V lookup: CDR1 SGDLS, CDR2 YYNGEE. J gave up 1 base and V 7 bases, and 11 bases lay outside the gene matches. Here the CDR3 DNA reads TGTGCCAGCGGCGACCTGAGCGGGGCTTCCTACAATGAGCAGTTCTTC. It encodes CASGDLSGASYNEQFF.